The entry below gives a single TCR beta chain sequence along with its context. Its antigen is still unknown. The V gene lost 4 bases and the J gene lost 5 bases, with 15 bases spanning the gap. This CDR3 contains 15 residues. Germline lookup yields CDR1 SGHRS and CDR2 YFSETQ. Quantitative 5'-RACE with molecular barcodes was used to make the TCR beta libraries. TCRdb re-derived calls from the 5' RACE reads in MiXCR, one entry per CDR3 protein. The sample holds about 840,000 distinct CDR3 sequences, around 11% seen once. These data originate in a study of CD8 T cells in ankylosing spondylitis. Broader study findings: There was a TCR beta motif, made of several highly homologous variants, that appeared characteristic of ankylosing spondylitis blood. Clones linked to disease were reported to show significant enrichment in matched ankylosing spondylitis synovial fluid. Clones linked to the disease showed a CD8+ phenotype. They occurred at relatively low frequencies in peripheral blood.

The sequence derives from a male donor with ankylosing spondylitis. The sequenced material came from blood, either unsorted or a sorted T cell fraction (not recorded which). The chain is built from TRBV5-1 and TRBJ1-4, with D tentatively TRBD1 (5 bases). CDR3 in amino acids: CASSETTGANEKLFF. The CDR3, as DNA: TGCGCCAGCAGCGAGACTACCGGGGCCAATGAAAAACTGTTTTTT.